This T cell receptor beta chain was identified during a study of early T cells in non-severe SARS-CoV-2 infection. Background on the study: Unpaired chains resulted from sequencing bulk RNA of unsorted whole blood.

Individual cDNA molecules were tagged with unique molecular identifiers, the study reported. In TCRdb, the 5' RACE reads were re-called with MiXCR into one record per CDR3 protein. The sample includes around 44,000 distinct CDR3 sequences, approximately 9.8% seen only once; the top ten take 7.5% to 9%. Germline CDR1 is MNHEY and CDR2 is SMNVEV (reference sequence). V shed 2 bases and J shed 3 bases, with 5 bases lying between them. CDR3 size: 13 residues. This clonotype showed up just a few times. The clonotype comes from an adult who was a healthcare worker with PCR-confirmed SARS-CoV-2 infection or an uninfected control (not recorded which). The sample consisted of whole blood. The chain couples TRBV27 to TRBJ2-1; D remains ambiguous. The CDR3 protein is CASSLTGYNEQFF. CDR3 DNA: TGTGCCAGCAGTTTAACGGGCTACAATGAGCAGTTCTTC.